This T cell receptor (beta chain) was captured by sequencing in a study of liver allograft versus peripheral blood T cells. For the study at large: The authors compared T cell receptor repertoires in transplanted livers with recipients' peripheral blood repertoires.

Trimming took off 6 bases at V and 7 bases at J, with 6 bases between the two ends. The CDR3 runs 10 residues. CDR1 and CDR2 (germline): MNHNS, SASEGT. This clonotype was seen more than once but under ten times. What it recognizes is unknown. TCRdb redid the calling of the reads with MiXCR, one entry per CDR3 protein. The sample holds 9,500 to 13,000 distinct CDR3 sequences, 15% to 20% seen once. Whole-study findings and limits: A difference was reportedly observed between T cell receptor repertoires inside liver allografts and those in peripheral blood.

This clonotype was obtained from a human patient who had a liver transplant. The T cells may come from the graft donor. The chain couples TRBV6-1 to TRBJ1-1; D remains ambiguous. CDR3 amino acids: CASRKYEAFF. As DNA, the CDR3 is TGTGCCAGCAGGAAGTATGAAGCTTTCTTT.